This T cell receptor (beta chain) was sequenced for a study of shared clonotypes between healthy human individuals. Study-level results: Clonotype sharing across a handful of donors was observed for roughly 5% of naive CD4 clonotypes. Though the depth was large, rarefaction showed that sorted-subset sequencing was incomplete.

Profiled with immunoSEQ multiplex PCR; TCRdb holds only in-frame clones, not every one. The table lists fewer than 2.5 million clones, approximately 94% of them singletons, with about 0.38% in the top ten. Points on this clone: Its antigen is not known. The sample contains more than one DNA sequence encoding this CDR3.

Partitioning of CD4+ cells yielded a CD45RA+ naive subset and a CD45RA-negative memory subset. This CDR3 comprises 13 residues. The V end was cut by 5 bases, the J end by 5 bases, with 12 bases between. Germline-derived CDR1 and CDR2 are SGHTA and FQGTGA. The receptor was isolated from a man between 18 and 29 years old in good health. Some clones in this sample may be carry-over from other donors' samples. Material for sequencing was naive CD4+ T cells from PBMCs. Stated subset: CD45RA+ positively selected. The chain has TRBV7-3 and TRBJ2-5; D is undetermined. The CDR3 spells CASSLGPRETQYF. DNA for the CDR3: TGTGCCAGCAGCCTAGGGCCTCGGGAGACCCAGTACTTC.